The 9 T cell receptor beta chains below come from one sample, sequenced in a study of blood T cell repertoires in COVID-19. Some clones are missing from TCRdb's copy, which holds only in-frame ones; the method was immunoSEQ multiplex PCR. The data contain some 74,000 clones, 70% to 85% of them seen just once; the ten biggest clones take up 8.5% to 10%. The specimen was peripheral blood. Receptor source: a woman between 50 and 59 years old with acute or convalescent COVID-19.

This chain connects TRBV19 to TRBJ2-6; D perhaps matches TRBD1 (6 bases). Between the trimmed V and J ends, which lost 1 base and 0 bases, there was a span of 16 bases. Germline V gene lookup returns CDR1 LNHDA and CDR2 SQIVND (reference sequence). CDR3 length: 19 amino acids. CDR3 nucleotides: TGTGCCAGTAGTATAGGTCCCGGGACACGGTACTCTGGGGCCAACGTCCTGACTTTC. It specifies CASSIGPGTRYSGANVLTF.

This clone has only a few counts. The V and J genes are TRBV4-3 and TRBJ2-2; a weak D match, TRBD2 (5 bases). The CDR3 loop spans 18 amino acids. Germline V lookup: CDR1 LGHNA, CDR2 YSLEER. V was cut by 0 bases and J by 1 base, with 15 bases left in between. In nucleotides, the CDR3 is TGCGCCAGCAGCCAAGAAAGGCTAGCCCCCATGAACACCGGGGAGCTGTTTTTT. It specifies CASSQERLAPMNTGELFF.

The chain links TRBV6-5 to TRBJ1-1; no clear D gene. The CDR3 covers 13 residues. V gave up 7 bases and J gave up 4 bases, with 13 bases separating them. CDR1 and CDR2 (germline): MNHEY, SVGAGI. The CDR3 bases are TGTGCCAGCAACAAGAGGAGTGGCACTGAAGCTTTCTTT. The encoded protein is CASNKRSGTEAFF.

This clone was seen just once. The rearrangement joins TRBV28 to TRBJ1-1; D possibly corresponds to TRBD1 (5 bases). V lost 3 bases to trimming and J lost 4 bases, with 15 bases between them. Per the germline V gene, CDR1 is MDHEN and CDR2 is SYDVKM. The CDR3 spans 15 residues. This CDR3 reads CASSFWSGGITEAFF. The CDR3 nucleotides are TGTGCCAGCAGTTTTTGGAGCGGGGGGATCACTGAAGCTTTCTTT. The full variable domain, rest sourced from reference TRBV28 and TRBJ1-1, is DVKVTQSSRYLVKRTGEKVFLECVQDMDHENMFWYRQDPGLGLRLIYFSYDVKMKEKGDIPEGYSVSREKKERFSLILESASTNQTSMYLCASSFWSGGITEAFFGQGTRLTVV.

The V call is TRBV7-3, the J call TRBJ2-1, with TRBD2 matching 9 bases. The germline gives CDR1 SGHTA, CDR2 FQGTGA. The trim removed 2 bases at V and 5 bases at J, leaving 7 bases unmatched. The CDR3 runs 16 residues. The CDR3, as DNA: TGTGCCAGCAGCTTACTAGGTAGCGGGAGAGACAATGAGCAGTTCTTC. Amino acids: CASSLLGSGRDNEQFF.

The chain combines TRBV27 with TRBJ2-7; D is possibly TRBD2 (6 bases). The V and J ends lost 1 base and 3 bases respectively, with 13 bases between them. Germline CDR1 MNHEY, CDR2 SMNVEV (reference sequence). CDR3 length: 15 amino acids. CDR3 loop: CASSLFGGELYEQYF. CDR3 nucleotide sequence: TGTGCCAGCAGTTTATTCGGGGGAGAACTCTACGAGCAGTACTTC.

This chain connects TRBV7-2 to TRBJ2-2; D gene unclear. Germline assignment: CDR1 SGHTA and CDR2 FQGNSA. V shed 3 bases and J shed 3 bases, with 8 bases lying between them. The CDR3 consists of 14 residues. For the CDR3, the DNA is TGTGCCAGCAGCTTCTACCTCGACACCGGGGAGCTGTTTTTT. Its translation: CASSFYLDTGELFF. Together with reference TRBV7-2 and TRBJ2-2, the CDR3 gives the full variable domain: GAGVSQSPSNKVTEKGKDVELRCDPISGHTALYWYRQSLGQGLEFLIYFQGNSAPDKSGLPSDRFSAERTGGSVSTLTIQRTQQEDSAVYLCASSFYLDTGELFFGEGSRLTVL.

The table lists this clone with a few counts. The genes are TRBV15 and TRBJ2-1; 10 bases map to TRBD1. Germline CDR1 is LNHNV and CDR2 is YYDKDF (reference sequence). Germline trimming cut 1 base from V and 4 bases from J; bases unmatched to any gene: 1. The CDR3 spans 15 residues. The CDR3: CATSRGTGGYNEQFF. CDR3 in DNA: TGTGCCACCAGCAGAGGGACAGGGGGTTACAATGAGCAGTTCTTC.

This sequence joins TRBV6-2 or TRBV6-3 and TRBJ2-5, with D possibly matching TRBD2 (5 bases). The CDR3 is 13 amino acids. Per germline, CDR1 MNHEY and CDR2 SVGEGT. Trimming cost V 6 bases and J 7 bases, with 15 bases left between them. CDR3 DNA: TGTGCCAGCAGCCCGGACCCAGGAGGGACCCAGTACTTC. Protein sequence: CASSPDPGGTQYF.